The rows below give T cell receptor beta chains drawn from one sample of a study of blood T cells in healthy people across ages. TCRdb redid the calling of the 5' RACE reads with MiXCR, one entry per CDR3 protein. The data hold 1.5 million to 2 million distinct CDR3 sequences, with approximately 40% observed a single time. Sequencing was performed on blood. All receptors come from a human donor in good health. The CDR3 runs from the conserved cysteine through the conserved F or W. Fields, in order: J gene, V gene, D gene, clone size, CDR3 protein, CDR3 DNA. A D gene is named only where the DNA matches it firmly. Only part of the rows carry a size: once, few, many, or a class if the clone is expanded.

TRBJ2-1 TRBV4-3 - - CASSVCGTSYNEQFF TGCGCCAGCAGCGTGTGTGGGACCTCCTACAATGAGCAGTTCTTC
TRBJ2-1 TRBV28 TRBD2 few CASSYPGTRWFF TGTGCCAGCAGTTACCCTGGGACTAGATGGTTCTTC
TRBJ2-5 TRBV10-3 - few CAISESTSGRGNPQETQYF TGTGCCATCAGTGAGTCGACAAGCGGCCGAGGGAATCCCCAAGAGACCCAGTACTTC
TRBJ2-1 TRBV29-1 TRBD2 - CSVEGARAGGTYNEQFF TGCAGCGTTGAGGGAGCACGAGCGGGGGGGACCTACAATGAGCAGTTCTTC
TRBJ2-7 TRBV20-1 TRBD1 few CSAFRTGGRYEQYF TGCAGTGCTTTTAGGACAGGGGGCCGCTACGAGCAGTACTTC
TRBJ2-2 TRBV29-1 - few CSVEQGNTGELFF TGCAGCGTTGAACAGGGGAACACCGGGGAGCTGTTTTTT
TRBJ2-3 TRBV29-1 TRBD1 - CSVGTGASLLTDTQYF TGCAGCGTGGGAACAGGGGCCAGCCTACTCACAGATACGCAGTATTTT
TRBJ2-6 TRBV20-1 - - CSAGPAGANVLTF TGCAGTGCTGGACCCGCTGGGGCCAACGTCCTGACTTTC
TRBJ2-3 TRBV5-1 - - CASGLAGSTDTQYF TGCGCCAGCGGGTTGGCAGGGAGCACAGATACGCAGTATTTT
TRBJ1-4 TRBV20-1 - few CSARDRTTWGLFF TGCAGTGCTAGAGATCGAACCACTTGGGGACTGTTTTTT
TRBJ2-5 TRBV7-8 - - CASSLDQDETQYF TGTGCCAGCAGCTTAGATCAGGACGAGACCCAGTACTTC
TRBJ2-5 TRBV11-2 TRBD2 few CASSPGTSGGLYQETQYF TGTGCCAGCAGCCCAGGGACTAGCGGGGGCTTGTACCAAGAGACCCAGTACTTC
TRBJ2-3 TRBV2 TRBD2 - CASSLLGRENTQYF TGTGCCAGCAGCCTCCTGGGGCGGGAGAATACGCAGTATTTT
TRBJ2-1 TRBV27 - - CASSLSAGEKYNEQFF TGTGCCAGCAGTTTATCGGCAGGAGAAAAGTACAATGAGCAGTTCTTC
TRBJ1-5 TRBV2 - - CASSEVTDSQPQHF TGTGCCAGCAGTGAAGTGACAGATAGCCAGCCCCAGCATTTT
TRBJ2-3 TRBV9 TRBD1 - CASSTTGGGGTPHTDTQYF TGTGCCAGCTCAACAACAGGGGGCGGGGGAACCCCCCACACAGATACGCAGTATTTT
TRBJ2-1 TRBV9 - - CASSEGAPSYNEQFF TGTGCCAGCAGTGAGGGAGCCCCGTCCTACAATGAGCAGTTCTTC
TRBJ1-5 TRBV10-2 - - CASTSQGNNQPQHF TGCGCCAGCACTTCGCAGGGGAACAATCAGCCCCAGCATTTT
TRBJ1-5 TRBV6-1 - once CTSSQGRGSNQPQHF TGTACCAGCAGTCAGGGCAGGGGCTCCAATCAGCCCCAGCATTTT
TRBJ1-1 TRBV3-1 - few CASSQEGAGYDNTEAFF TGTGCCAGCAGCCAAGAAGGGGCAGGGTACGATAACACTGAAGCTTTCTTT
TRBJ2-5 TRBV5-1 TRBD1 few CASSMGTGQETQYF TGCGCCAGCAGCATGGGGACAGGCCAAGAGACCCAGTACTTC
TRBJ2-3 TRBV5-4 TRBD1 few CASSIDRVGTDTQYF TGTGCCAGCAGCATCGACAGGGTCGGCACAGATACGCAGTATTTT
TRBJ1-5 TRBV20-1 TRBD1 - CSADRDRAEQPQHF TGCAGTGCTGACCGGGACAGGGCCGAACAGCCCCAGCATTTT
TRBJ1-2 TRBV12-3/TRBV12-4 - - CASSANRNYGYTF TGTGCCAGCAGTGCGAACAGGAACTATGGCTACACCTTC
TRBJ2-3 TRBV27 TRBD2 - CASSLIAGGGLTDTQYF TGTGCCAGCAGCCTCATTGCCGGCGGGGGGTTAACAGATACGCAGTATTTT
TRBJ2-3 TRBV28 TRBD2 many CASSLRGVSTQYF TGTGCCAGCAGTTTGCGGGGGGTTAGTACGCAGTATTTT
TRBJ2-7 TRBV28 TRBD1 - CASSPRRTGDQYEQYF TGTGCCAGCAGCCCTCGACGGACAGGGGATCAATACGAGCAGTACTTC
TRBJ2-7 TRBV27 - few CASSFGQVGINEQYF TGTGCCAGCAGTTTTGGGCAGGTTGGTATTAACGAGCAGTACTTC
TRBJ1-1 TRBV21-1 - - CASSKGQGAEIGAFF TGTGCCAGCAGCAAGGGGCAGGGGGCCGAGATTGGGGCTTTCTTT
TRBJ1-2 TRBV20-1 TRBD1 few CSAQGGQGDYGYTF TGCAGTGCCCAAGGGGGGCAGGGGGACTATGGCTACACCTTC
TRBJ1-1 TRBV29-1 - - CSVGSQGAEAFF TGCAGCGTTGGCTCGCAGGGCGCTGAAGCTTTCTTT
TRBJ1-2 TRBV4-1 - few CASSQEETVNYGYTF TGCGCCAGCAGCCAAGAGGAGACAGTAAACTATGGCTACACCTTC
TRBJ1-2 TRBV20-1 - - CSANGVLGLLDNGYTF TGCAGTGCTAACGGGGTACTGGGACTTCTAGACAATGGCTACACCTTC